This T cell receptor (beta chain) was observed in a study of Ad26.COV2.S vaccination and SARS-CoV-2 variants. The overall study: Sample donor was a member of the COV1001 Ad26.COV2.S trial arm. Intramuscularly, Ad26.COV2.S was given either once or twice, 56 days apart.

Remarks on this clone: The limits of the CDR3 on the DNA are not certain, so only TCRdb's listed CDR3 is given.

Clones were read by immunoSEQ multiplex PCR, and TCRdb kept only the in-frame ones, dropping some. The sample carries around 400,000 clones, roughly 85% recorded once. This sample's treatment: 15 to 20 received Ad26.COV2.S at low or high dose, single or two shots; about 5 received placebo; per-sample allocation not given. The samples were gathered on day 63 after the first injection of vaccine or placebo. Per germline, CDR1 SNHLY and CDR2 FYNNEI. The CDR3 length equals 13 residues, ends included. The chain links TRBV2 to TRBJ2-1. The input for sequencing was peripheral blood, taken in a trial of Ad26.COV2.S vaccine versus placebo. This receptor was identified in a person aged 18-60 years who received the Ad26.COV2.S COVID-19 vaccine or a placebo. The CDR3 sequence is CASILGVYNEQFF.